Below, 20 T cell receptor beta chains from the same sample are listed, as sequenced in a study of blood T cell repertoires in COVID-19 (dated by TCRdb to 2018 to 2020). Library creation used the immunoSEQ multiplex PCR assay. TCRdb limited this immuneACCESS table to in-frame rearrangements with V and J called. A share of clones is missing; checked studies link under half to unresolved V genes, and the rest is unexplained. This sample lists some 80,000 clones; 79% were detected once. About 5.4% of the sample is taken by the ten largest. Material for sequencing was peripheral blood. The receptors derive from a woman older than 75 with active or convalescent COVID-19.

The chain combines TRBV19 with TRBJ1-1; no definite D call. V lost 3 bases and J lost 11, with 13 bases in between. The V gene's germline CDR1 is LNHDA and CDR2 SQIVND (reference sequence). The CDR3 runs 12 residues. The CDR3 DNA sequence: TGTGCCAGTAGTATCCCCCTAGGGAGGGCTTTCTTT. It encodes CASSIPLGRAFF.

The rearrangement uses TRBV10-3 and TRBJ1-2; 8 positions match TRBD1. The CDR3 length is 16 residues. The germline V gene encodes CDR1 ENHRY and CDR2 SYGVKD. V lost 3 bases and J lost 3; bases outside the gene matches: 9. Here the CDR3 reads CAISEDGQGGDYGYTF. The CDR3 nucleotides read TGTGCCATCAGTGAAGACGGACAGGGAGGAGACTATGGCTACACCTTC.

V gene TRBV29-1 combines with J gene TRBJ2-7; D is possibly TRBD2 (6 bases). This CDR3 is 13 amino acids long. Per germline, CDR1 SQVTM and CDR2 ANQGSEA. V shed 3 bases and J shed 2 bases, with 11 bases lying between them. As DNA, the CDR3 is TGCAGCGTTGAGGGGGGAAACCCCTACGAGCAGTACTTC. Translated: CSVEGGNPYEQYF.

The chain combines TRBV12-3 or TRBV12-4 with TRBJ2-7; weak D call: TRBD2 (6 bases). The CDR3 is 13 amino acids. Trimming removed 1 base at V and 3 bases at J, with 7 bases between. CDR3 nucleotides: TGTGCCAGCAGTTTAGGCGGGAACTACGAGCAGTACTTC. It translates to CASSLGGNYEQYF.

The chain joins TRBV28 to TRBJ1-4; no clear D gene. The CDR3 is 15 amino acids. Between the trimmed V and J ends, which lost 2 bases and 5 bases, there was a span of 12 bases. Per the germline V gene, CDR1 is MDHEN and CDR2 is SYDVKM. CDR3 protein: CASSLDGSRNEKLFF. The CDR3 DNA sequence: TGTGCCAGCAGTTTAGATGGGTCTAGAAATGAAAAACTGTTTTTT.

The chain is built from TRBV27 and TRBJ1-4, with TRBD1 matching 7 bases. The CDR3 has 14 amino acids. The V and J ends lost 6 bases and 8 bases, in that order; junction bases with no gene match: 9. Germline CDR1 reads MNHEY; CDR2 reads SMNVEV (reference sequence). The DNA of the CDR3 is TGTGCCAGCAGCCGACAGGGAGCCAGGGAAAAACTGTTTTTT. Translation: CASSRQGAREKLFF. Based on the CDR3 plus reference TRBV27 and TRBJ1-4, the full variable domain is EAQVTQNPRYLITVTGKKLTVTCSQNMNHEYMSWYRQDPGLGLRQIYYSMNVEVTDKGDVPEGYKVSRKEKRNFPLILESPSPNQTSLYFCASSRQGAREKLFFGSGTQLSVL.

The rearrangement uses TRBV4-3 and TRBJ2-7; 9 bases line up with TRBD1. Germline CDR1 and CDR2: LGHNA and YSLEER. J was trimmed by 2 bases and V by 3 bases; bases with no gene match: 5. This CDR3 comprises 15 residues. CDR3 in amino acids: CASSHGGTGTYEQYF. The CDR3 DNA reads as TGCGCCAGCAGCCATGGCGGGACAGGGACCTACGAGCAGTACTTC.

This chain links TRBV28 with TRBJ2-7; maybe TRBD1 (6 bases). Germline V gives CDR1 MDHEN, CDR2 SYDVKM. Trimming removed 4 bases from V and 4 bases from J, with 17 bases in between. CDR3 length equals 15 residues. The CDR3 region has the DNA TGTGCCAGCAGTTCTTGGTCAGTGGGGGCATACGAGCAGTACTTC. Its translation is CASSSWSVGAYEQYF.

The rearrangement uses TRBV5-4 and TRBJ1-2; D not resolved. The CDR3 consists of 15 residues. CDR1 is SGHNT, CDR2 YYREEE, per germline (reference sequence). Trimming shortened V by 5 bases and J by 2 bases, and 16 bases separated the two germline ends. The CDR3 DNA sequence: TGTGCCAGCAGTCAAGGAGGTCTGGGGAACTATGGCTACACCTTC. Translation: CASSQGGLGNYGYTF.

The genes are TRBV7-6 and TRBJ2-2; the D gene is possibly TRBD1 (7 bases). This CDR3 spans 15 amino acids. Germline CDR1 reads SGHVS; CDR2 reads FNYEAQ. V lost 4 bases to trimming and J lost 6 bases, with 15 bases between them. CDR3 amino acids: CASSYQGGIAGELFF. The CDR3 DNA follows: TGTGCCAGCAGCTACCAGGGGGGTATAGCCGGGGAGCTGTTTTTT.

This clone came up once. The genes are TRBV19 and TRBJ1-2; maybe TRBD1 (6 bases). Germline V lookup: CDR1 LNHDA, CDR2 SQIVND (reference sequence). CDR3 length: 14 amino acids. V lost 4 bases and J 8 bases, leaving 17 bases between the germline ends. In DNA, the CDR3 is TGTGCCAGTAGTACCGACAGGTTAACGAGGGGCTACACCTTC. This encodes CASSTDRLTRGYTF.

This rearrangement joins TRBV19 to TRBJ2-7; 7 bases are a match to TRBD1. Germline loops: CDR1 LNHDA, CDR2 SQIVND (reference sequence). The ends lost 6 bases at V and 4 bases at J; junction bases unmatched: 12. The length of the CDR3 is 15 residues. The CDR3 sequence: CASSTTGTASYEQYF. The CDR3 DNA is TGTGCCAGTAGCACCACCGGGACAGCCTCGTACGAGCAGTACTTC.

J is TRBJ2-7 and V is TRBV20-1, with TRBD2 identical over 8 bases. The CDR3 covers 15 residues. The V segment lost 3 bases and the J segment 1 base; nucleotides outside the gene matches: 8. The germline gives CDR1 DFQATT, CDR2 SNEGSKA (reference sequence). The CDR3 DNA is TGCAGTGCTAGTGACTATAGCGGGGTATCCTACGAGCAGTACTTC. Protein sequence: CSASDYSGVSYEQYF.

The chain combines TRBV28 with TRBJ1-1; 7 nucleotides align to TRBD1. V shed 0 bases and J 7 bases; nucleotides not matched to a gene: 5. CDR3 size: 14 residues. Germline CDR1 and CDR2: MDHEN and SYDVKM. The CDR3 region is CASSLWRQGIEAFF. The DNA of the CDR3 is TGTGCCAGCAGTTTATGGCGACAGGGAATTGAAGCTTTCTTT.

CDR3 nucleotide sequence: TGTGCCAGCAGTCTACAGGGTGTCTCTAATGAAAAACTGTTTTTT. The encoded protein is CASSLQGVSNEKLFF. The chain combines TRBV2 with TRBJ1-4, with D tentatively TRBD1 (6 bases). V was shortened by 5 bases and J by 3 bases, with 13 bases between the two germline ends. CDR1 and CDR2 from the germline V gene are SNHLY and FYNNEI. There are 15 residues in the CDR3.

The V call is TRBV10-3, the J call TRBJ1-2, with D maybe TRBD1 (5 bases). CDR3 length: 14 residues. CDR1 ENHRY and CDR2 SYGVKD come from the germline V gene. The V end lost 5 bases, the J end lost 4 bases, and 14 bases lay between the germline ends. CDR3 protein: CAISPLTGGYGYTF. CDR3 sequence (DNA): TGTGCCATCAGTCCCCTGACCGGGGGCTATGGCTACACCTTC.

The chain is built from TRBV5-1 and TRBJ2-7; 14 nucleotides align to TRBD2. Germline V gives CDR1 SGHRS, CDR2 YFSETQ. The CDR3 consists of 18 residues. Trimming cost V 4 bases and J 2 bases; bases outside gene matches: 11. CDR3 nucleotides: TGCGCCAGCAGCAGGGGACTAGCGGGGGCCCTTTCCGCCTACGAGCAGTACTTC. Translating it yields CASSRGLAGALSAYEQYF.

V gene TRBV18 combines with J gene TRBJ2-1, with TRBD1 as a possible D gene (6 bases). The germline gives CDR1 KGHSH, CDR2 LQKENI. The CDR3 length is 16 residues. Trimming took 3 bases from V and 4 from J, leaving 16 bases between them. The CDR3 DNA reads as TGTGCCAGCTCACCTGACACAGGGCTGGGGTACAATGAGCAGTTCTTC. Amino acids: CASSPDTGLGYNEQFF.

The CDR3 here is CASTRGNEQFF. CDR3 bases: TGTGCCAGCACTCGAGGGAATGAGCAGTTCTTC. The V gene is TRBV25-1, the J gene TRBJ2-1; perhaps TRBD2 as D (5 bases). V lost 7 bases and J 7 bases, leaving 8 bases between the germline ends. The CDR3 extends over 11 amino acids. CDR1 MGHDK and CDR2 SYGVNS come from the germline V gene.

The CDR3 DNA reads TGTGCCAGCTCACCGGACAATCTGAACACTGAAGCTTTCTTT. Protein product: CASSPDNLNTEAFF. The chain is built from TRBV18 and TRBJ1-1; maybe TRBD1 (5 bases). The V and J ends lost 3 bases and 0 bases respectively, with 8 bases between them. The CDR3 extends over 14 amino acids. Looked up from germline, CDR1 is KGHSH and CDR2 is LQKENI.